This TCR beta chain stems from a study of identical twins. Study-wide results and caveats: Less excess twin sharing appeared in beta out-of-frame sequences. These conclusions were based on statistical analysis (cross-sectional, not following the same donors). High-abundance cord blood beta clonotypes had fewer insertions; memory repertoires showed none. Partly confounded zero-insertion analyses could result from invariant MAIT and iNKT cells.

This clonotype turned up a few times. Its antigen remains unidentified. MiXCR, applied by TCRdb to the 5' RACE reads, yields one record per CDR3 protein. The repertoire includes 400,000 to 500,000 distinct CDR3 sequences, about 18% of them detected once, and less than 15% sits in the top ten. Trimming removed 3 bases from V and 6 bases from J, with 8 bases in between. The V gene's germline CDR1 is WSHSY and CDR2 SAAADI. The CDR3 loop spans 13 amino acids. Sequences were obtained from naive T cells sorted from blood. The rearrangement uses TRBV10-2 and TRBJ2-2; no reliable D call. The sequence derives from a man aged 45-65 years in good health. CDR3 loop: CASSDLSSGELFF. DNA for the CDR3: TGCGCCAGCAGTGATTTGTCGTCCGGGGAGCTGTTTTTT.